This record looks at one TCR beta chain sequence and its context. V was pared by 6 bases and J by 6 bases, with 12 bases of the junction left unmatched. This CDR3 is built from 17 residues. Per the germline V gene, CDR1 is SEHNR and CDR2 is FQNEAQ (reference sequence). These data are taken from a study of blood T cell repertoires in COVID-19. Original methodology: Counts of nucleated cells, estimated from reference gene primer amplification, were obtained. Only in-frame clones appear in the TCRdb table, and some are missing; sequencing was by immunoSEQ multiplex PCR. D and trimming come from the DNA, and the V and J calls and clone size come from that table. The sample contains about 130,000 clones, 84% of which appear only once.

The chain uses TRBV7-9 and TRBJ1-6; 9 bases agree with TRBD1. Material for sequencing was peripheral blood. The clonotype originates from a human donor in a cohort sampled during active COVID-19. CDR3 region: CASRPLTGGGPNSPLHF. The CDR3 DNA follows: TGTGCCAGCAGGCCTTTAACAGGGGGCGGACCTAATTCACCCCTCCACTTT.